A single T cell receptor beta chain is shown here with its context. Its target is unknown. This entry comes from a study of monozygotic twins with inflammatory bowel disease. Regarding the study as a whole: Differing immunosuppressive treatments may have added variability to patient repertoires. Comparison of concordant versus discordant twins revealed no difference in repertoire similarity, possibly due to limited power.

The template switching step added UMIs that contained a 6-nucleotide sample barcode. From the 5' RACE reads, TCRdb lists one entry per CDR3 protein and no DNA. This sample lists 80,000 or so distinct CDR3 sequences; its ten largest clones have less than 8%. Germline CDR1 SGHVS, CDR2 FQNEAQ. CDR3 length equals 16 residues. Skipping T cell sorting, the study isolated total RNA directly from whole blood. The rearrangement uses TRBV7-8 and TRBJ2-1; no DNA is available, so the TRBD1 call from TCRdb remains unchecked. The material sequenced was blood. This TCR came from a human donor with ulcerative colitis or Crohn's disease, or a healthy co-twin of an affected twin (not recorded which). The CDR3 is CASTPQPPAFYNEQFF.